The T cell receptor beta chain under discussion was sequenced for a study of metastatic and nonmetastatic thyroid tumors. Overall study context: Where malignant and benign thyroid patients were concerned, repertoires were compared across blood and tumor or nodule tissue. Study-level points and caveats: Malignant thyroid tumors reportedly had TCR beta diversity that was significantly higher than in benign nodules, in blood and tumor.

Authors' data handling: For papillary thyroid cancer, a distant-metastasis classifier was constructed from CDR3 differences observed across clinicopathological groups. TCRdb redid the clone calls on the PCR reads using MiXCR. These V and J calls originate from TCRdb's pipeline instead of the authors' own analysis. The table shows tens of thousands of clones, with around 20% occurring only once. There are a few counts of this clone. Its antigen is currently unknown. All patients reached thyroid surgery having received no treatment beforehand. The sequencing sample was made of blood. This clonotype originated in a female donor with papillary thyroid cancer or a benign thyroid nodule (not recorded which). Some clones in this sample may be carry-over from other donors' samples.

The CDR3 DNA follows: TGTGCCAGCAGTTTGGTCAGGAACACTGAAGCTTTCTTT. This encodes CASSLVRNTEAFF. The chain uses TRBV12-3 or TRBV12-4 and TRBJ1-1; no definite D call. The CDR3 has 13 residues. The V and J ends lost 3 bases and 1 base respectively, with 6 bases between them.